The 18 T cell receptor beta chains reported below all come from one sample, sequenced in a study of T cell responses to AZD1222 COVID-19 vaccine. Sequencing was performed with immunoSEQ multiplex PCR; in TCRdb, only in-frame clones are kept and a portion is missing. The table has more than 110,000 clones, about 92% seen once. The sample here was peripheral blood, taken 28 days after the second AZD1222 dose. The receptors here all came from an adult who received the AZD1222 COVID-19 vaccine.

The chain is built from TRBV7-2 and TRBJ2-3; TRBD2 aligns across 12 bases. V trimming: 3 bases; J trimming: 3 bases; junction bases outside the gene matches: 13. CDR3 size: 19 residues. Germline CDR1 and CDR2: SGHTA and FQGNSA. The CDR3 here is CASSLPSGRASQETDTQYF. CDR3 DNA: TGTGCCAGCAGCTTGCCTAGCGGGAGGGCCAGTCAGGAGACAGATACGCAGTATTTT.

The chain combines TRBV27 with TRBJ1-2; D gene ambiguous. Deletions cut 2 bases from V and 5 bases from J, with 15 bases between. Germline V gene data show CDR1 as MNHEY and CDR2 as SMNVEV (reference sequence). The CDR3 totals 15 residues. Here the CDR3 reads CASSLTARLLYGYTF. In DNA, the CDR3 is TGTGCCAGCAGTTTAACAGCCAGGTTATTGTATGGCTACACCTTC.

The genes are TRBV2 and TRBJ1-1; TRBD1 is a possible D gene (6 bases). Trimming removed 6 bases from V and 1 base from J, with 15 bases in between. The CDR3 totals 15 residues. CDR1 is SNHLY and CDR2 is FYNNEI in the germline V gene. In nucleotides, the CDR3 is TGTGCCAGCAGGGATCCGACAGGTGGGAACACTGAAGCTTTCTTT. Translating it yields CASRDPTGGNTEAFF.

The chain uses TRBV28 and TRBJ1-2; maybe TRBD1 (6 bases). From germline, CDR1 is MDHEN and CDR2 SYDVKM. This CDR3 has 13 residues. The V and J ends lost 5 bases and 4 bases respectively, with 11 bases between them. The CDR3: CASSLDSLYGYTF. The CDR3 DNA is TGTGCCAGCAGTCTGGACAGCCTCTATGGCTACACCTTC.

The V gene is TRBV7-9, the J gene TRBJ2-7, with 9 bases identical to TRBD1. The CDR3 totals 15 residues. J was trimmed by 7 bases and V by 4 bases; bases with no gene match: 11. In germline, CDR1 is SEHNR, CDR2 FQNEAQ (reference sequence). CDR3 nucleotide sequence: TGTGCCAGCAGCTCCGAGTCCGGGACAGGGAGTGAGCAGTACTTC. Its protein is CASSSESGTGSEQYF.

The V call is TRBV11-2, the J call TRBJ1-6; D is unclear. V shed 4 bases and J shed 6 bases, with 10 bases lying between them. This CDR3 has 14 amino acids. The V gene's germline CDR1 is SGHAT and CDR2 FQNNGV. CDR3 amino acids: CASSSLVLNSPLHF. For the CDR3, the DNA is TGTGCCAGCAGCTCACTGGTACTTAATTCACCCCTCCACTTT. The whole variable domain, filled in from reference TRBV11-2 and TRBJ1-6, reads EAGVAQSPRYKIIEKRQSVAFWCNPISGHATLYWYQQILGQGPKLLIQFQNNGVVDDSQLPKDRFSAERLKGVDSTLKIQPAKLEDSAVYLCASSSLVLNSPLHFGNGTRLTVT.

The chain is built from TRBV5-6 and TRBJ2-1; D unresolved. This CDR3 is 17 amino acids long. From germline, CDR1 is SGHDT and CDR2 YYEEEE. V gave up 8 bases and J gave up 9 bases, with 30 bases separating them. Here the CDR3 reads CASNLIDRAQNWGEQFF. In DNA form, the CDR3 reads TGTGCCAGTAATTTGATAGACCGGGCCCAGAATTGGGGTGAGCAGTTCTTC.

This clone was counted a single time. This chain joins TRBV24-1 and TRBJ1-5; unclear D gene. The V gene lost 5 bases and the J gene lost 0 bases, with 13 bases spanning the gap. This CDR3 is built from 16 residues. From germline, CDR1 is KGHDR and CDR2 SFDVKD. The CDR3, as DNA: TGTGCCACCAGTGCCGCCGGACGGAATAGCAATCAGCCCCAGCATTTT. Its translation: CATSAAGRNSNQPQHF.

V gene TRBV18 combines with J gene TRBJ2-1; 8 bases align to TRBD1. J gave up 12 bases and V 4 bases, and 8 bases lay outside the gene matches. Germline CDR1 and CDR2: KGHSH and LQKENI. This CDR3 contains 13 residues. The CDR3 is CASSLEQGGVQFF. The CDR3 nucleotides are TGTGCCAGCTCACTAGAACAGGGGGGAGTGCAGTTCTTC. Full variable domain (rest looked up from reference TRBV18 and TRBJ2-1): NAGVMQNPRHLVRRRGQEARLRCSPMKGHSHVYWYRQLPEEGLKFMVYLQKENIIDESGMPKERFSAEFPKEGPSILRIQQVVRGDSAAYFCASSLEQGGVQFFGPGTRLTVL.

J is TRBJ1-5 and V is TRBV6-1; D gene ambiguous. CDR3 length: 17 residues. The germline V gene has CDR1 MNHNS and CDR2 SASEGT. V lost 4 bases and J 0 bases, leaving 16 bases between the germline ends. The CDR3 region is CASSAWAVAYSNQPQHF. The DNA for the CDR3 is TGTGCCAGCAGTGCGTGGGCAGTAGCTTATAGCAATCAGCCCCAGCATTTT.

The V gene is TRBV27, the J gene TRBJ2-5, with 10 bases identical to TRBD2. Germline CDR1 is MNHEY and CDR2 is SMNVEV (reference sequence). The CDR3 contains 15 residues. V trimming: 6 bases; J trimming: 5 bases; junction bases outside the gene matches: 9. The CDR3, as DNA: TGTGCCAGCAGACCGACAAGCGGGAGGGGTGAGACCCAGTACTTC. The encoded protein is CASRPTSGRGETQYF.

This chain joins TRBV19 and TRBJ2-4; D unresolved. The germline gives CDR1 LNHDA, CDR2 SQIVND (reference sequence). The ends were cut back, 5 bases at V and 1 base at J, with 9 bases in the middle. The CDR3 covers 14 residues. CDR3 nucleotide sequence: TGTGCCAGTAGTCTGGGGAATGCCAAAAACATTCAGTACTTC. It is translated as CASSLGNAKNIQYF.

This clone was seen once. The gene calls are TRBV5-5 and TRBJ1-1; D gene uncertain. There are 15 residues in the CDR3. Germline CDR1 and CDR2: SGHKS and YYEKEE (reference sequence). Trimming took 1 base from V and 4 from J, leaving 14 bases between them. The CDR3 region has the DNA TGTGCCAGCAGCTTGTCCGCGCGGGGTGGCACTGAAGCTTTCTTT. Its protein product is CASSLSARGGTEAFF.

CDR3 bases: TGTGCCAGTAGTTTTCGTACTCTGGGGGGGAATAACGTCGGGGAGCTGTTTTTT. Translation gives CASSFRTLGGNNVGELFF. V is TRBV19 and J is TRBJ2-2; 7 positions match TRBD2. CDR3 length: 18 residues. Germline assignment: CDR1 LNHDA and CDR2 SQIVND (reference sequence). With 5 bases clipped from V and 7 bases from J, the junction kept 19 bases outside the gene matches. The variable domain in full, completed from reference TRBV19 and TRBJ2-2, reads DGGITQSPKYLFRKEGQNVTLSCEQNLNHDAMYWYRQDPGQGLRLIYYSQIVNDFQKGDIAEGYSVSREKKESFPLTVTSAQKNPTAFYLCASSFRTLGGNNVGELFFGEGSRLTVL.

The chain has TRBV4-2 and TRBJ1-1; D is unresolved. The germline CDR1 and CDR2 sequences are LGHNA and YNFKEQ. The CDR3 is 12 residues long. The V end lost 0 bases, the J end lost 10 bases, and 9 bases lay between the germline ends. The CDR3 bases are TGTGCCAGCAGCCAAGAGCGGAGGTCAGCTTTCTTT. It is translated as CASSQERRSAFF.

The genes are TRBV30 and TRBJ1-3; D ambiguous. Germline assignment: CDR1 GTSNPN and CDR2 SVGIG (reference sequence). V was trimmed by 2 bases and J by 6 bases, leaving 14 bases between them. The CDR3 covers 14 residues. CDR3 bases: TGTGCCTGGAGTTCGAACGGGGTTCTAAACACCATATATTTT. Translating it yields CAWSSNGVLNTIYF.

V is TRBV7-9 and J is TRBJ1-6; 7 bases are shared with TRBD1. This CDR3 is 14 amino acids long. V shed 3 bases and J 8 bases; nucleotides not matched to a gene: 4. CDR1 is SEHNR, CDR2 FQNEAQ, per germline (reference sequence). The CDR3 nucleotides are TGTGCCAGCAGCTTTGGACAGGTTGATTCACCCCTCCACTTT. Encoded protein: CASSFGQVDSPLHF. Full variable domain (outside the CDR3, taken from reference TRBV7-9 and TRBJ1-6): DTGVSQNPRHKITKRGQNVTFRCDPISEHNRLYWYRQTLGQGPEFLTYFQNEAQLEKSRLLSDRFSAERPKGSFSTLEIQRTEQGDSAMYLCASSFGQVDSPLHFGNGTRLTVT.

The rearrangement links TRBV27 to TRBJ1-1; 7 bases align to TRBD1. Germline V lookup: CDR1 MNHEY, CDR2 SMNVEV (reference sequence). This CDR3 spans 13 amino acids. J gave up 4 bases and V 6 bases, and 5 bases lay outside the gene matches. CDR3 sequence reads: CASRGGGGTEAFF. CDR3 DNA: TGTGCCAGCAGGGGAGGGGGCGGCACTGAAGCTTTCTTT.